This passage covers 25 T cell receptor beta chains from one sample sequenced in a study of blood T cell repertoires in COVID-19. Assay used: immunoSEQ multiplex PCR; TCRdb lists only in-frame clones, some missing. The profile shows fewer than 85,000 clones, about four fifths of them singletons. Sequencing input: peripheral blood. Source of these receptors: a woman in her fifties or sixties with acute or convalescent COVID-19.

This CDR3 is CASSLLYQETQYF. In DNA form, the CDR3 reads TGTGCCAGCAGTCTTCTCTACCAAGAGACCCAGTACTTC. This chain uses TRBV12-3 or TRBV12-4 with TRBJ2-5; the D is unclear. Between the trimmed V and J ends, which lost 5 bases and 0 bases, there was a span of 7 bases. This CDR3 spans 13 amino acids.

V gene TRBV10-1 combines with J gene TRBJ2-2; the D gene is possibly TRBD1 (6 bases). Germline CDR1 and CDR2: WNHNN and SYGVQD (reference sequence). Trimming removed 3 bases at V and 4 bases at J, with 18 bases between. The CDR3 sequence is 17 residues long. CDR3 DNA sequence: TGCGCCAGCAGTGACGCCCACCCAGGGGTTAGCACCGGGGAGCTGTTTTTT. Translation: CASSDAHPGVSTGELFF.

V and J are TRBV4-3 and TRBJ1-1; TRBD1 might be the D (6 bases). Germline V CDR1 and CDR2: LGHNA, YSLEER. V was shortened by 0 bases and J by 4 bases, with 9 bases between the two germline ends. This CDR3 has 14 amino acids. The CDR3 loop is CASSQDAGATEAFF. The CDR3, as DNA: TGCGCCAGCAGCCAAGATGCAGGGGCCACTGAAGCTTTCTTT.

The chain recombines TRBV24-1 with TRBJ1-5, with D maybe TRBD1 (5 bases). CDR1 is KGHDR, CDR2 SFDVKD, per germline. Trimming pared 5 bases from V and 8 bases from J, leaving 12 bases between. The CDR3 has 13 amino acids. The CDR3 bases are TGTGCCACCAGTGGGCAGGGCTGGAAGCCCCAGCATTTT. Protein sequence: CATSGQGWKPQHF.

This clone was picked up a small number of times. The CDR3 bases are TGCGCCAGCAGCCAAGATCGAGGAGGGCAGGCCTATAATTCACCCCTCCACTTT. Amino acids: CASSQDRGGQAYNSPLHF. V usage is TRBV4-1 and J usage is TRBJ1-6; D ambiguous. This CDR3 has 18 residues. V was pared by 0 bases and J by 2 bases, with 14 bases between. Per the germline V gene, CDR1 is MGHRA and CDR2 is YSYEKL.

This chain uses TRBV9 with TRBJ1-1; D gene unclear. Germline values: CDR1 SGDLS, CDR2 YYNGEE. This CDR3 region has 15 residues. Deletions cut 4 bases from V and 0 bases from J, with 13 bases between. Here the CDR3 DNA reads TGTGCCAGCAGCCTCACGGCAGACATGAACACTGAAGCTTTCTTT. Protein sequence: CASSLTADMNTEAFF.

This sequence joins TRBV10-3 and TRBJ1-1, with D perhaps TRBD1 (5 bases). Germline V gives CDR1 ENHRY, CDR2 SYGVKD. This CDR3 has 17 residues. Trimming pared 2 bases from V and 4 bases from J, leaving 20 bases between. CDR3 sequence reads: CAISEMGGNSEGTEAFF. Written as DNA, the CDR3 is TGTGCCATCAGTGAGATGGGGGGGAATTCGGAGGGCACTGAAGCTTTCTTT.

CDR3 in DNA: TGTGCCAGCTCTCTCGGACAGGGGGCAATCGATGAGCAGTTCTTC. This translates into CASSLGQGAIDEQFF. This chain joins TRBV18 and TRBJ2-1; the match to TRBD1 covers 11 bases. The CDR3 has 15 amino acids. J gave up 8 bases and V 6 bases, and 9 bases lay outside the gene matches. The germline CDR1 and CDR2 sequences are KGHSH and LQKENI.

This chain uses TRBV6-2 or TRBV6-3 with TRBJ2-7; possible D gene TRBD1, 6 bases. Germline CDR1 is MNHEY and CDR2 is SVGEGT. Trimming took 0 bases from V and 5 from J, leaving 11 bases between them. CDR3 length: 14 residues. The CDR3 DNA follows: TGTGCCAGCAGTTACTCTTGGACAGTTGACGAGCAGTACTTC. Its protein is CASSYSWTVDEQYF.

The rearrangement links TRBV20-1 to TRBJ1-2, with 8 positions matching TRBD1. The germline CDR1 and CDR2 sequences are DFQATT and SNEGSKA (reference sequence). V lost 3 bases to trimming and J lost 7 bases; unmatched junction nucleotides: 10. The CDR3 is made up of 14 amino acids. The CDR3 nucleotides read TGCAGTGCTAGTACAGGGGGAGGGAGGTCTGGCTACACCTTC. Translation gives CSASTGGGRSGYTF.

This sequence joins TRBV7-9 and TRBJ1-6; the D gene is possibly TRBD1 (6 bases). V lost 5 bases and J lost 9, with 17 bases in between. Germline lookup yields CDR1 SEHNR and CDR2 FQNEAQ (reference sequence). CDR3 length equals 15 residues. The CDR3 loop reads CASSLRGQGSSPLHF. Here the CDR3 DNA reads TGTGCCAGCAGCCTCAGGGGCCAGGGGAGTTCACCCCTCCACTTT.

The chain has TRBV30 and TRBJ1-5, with 9 bases identical to TRBD1. The CDR3 is 19 amino acids. Per the germline V gene, CDR1 is GTSNPN and CDR2 is SVGIG (reference sequence). Trimming cost V 2 bases and J 9 bases; bases outside gene matches: 23. CDR3 coding DNA: TGTGCCTGGAGTCACGGGGATGGGACAGGGACGGTAGGTAGGTGGCCCCAGCATTTT. This sequence encodes CAWSHGDGTGTVGRWPQHF.

This sequence joins TRBV7-2 and TRBJ1-5; a possible D gene is TRBD1 (5 bases). Germline V gives CDR1 SGHTA, CDR2 FQGNSA. CDR3 size: 13 residues. Trimming took 3 bases from V and 6 from J, leaving 9 bases between them. This CDR3 reads CASSFDSPQPQHF. In DNA form, the CDR3 reads TGTGCCAGCAGCTTTGACAGTCCTCAGCCCCAGCATTTT.

This clone was counted only a few times. The chain has TRBV5-1 and TRBJ1-2, with D uncertain. Germline V gene data show CDR1 as SGHRS and CDR2 as YFSETQ. V gave up 1 base and J gave up 2 bases, with 12 bases separating them. The length of the CDR3 is 15 residues. The CDR3 spells CASSLTVDTNYGYTF. Here the CDR3 DNA reads TGCGCCAGCAGCTTGACAGTTGATACAAACTATGGCTACACCTTC.

This chain connects TRBV6-5 to TRBJ1-2; 8 positions match TRBD1. Losses at the gene ends were 7 bases for V and 6 bases for J; bases not matched to a gene: 7. Germline CDR1 and CDR2: MNHEY and SVGAGI. The CDR3 contains 13 residues. Here the CDR3 DNA reads TGTGCCAGCACGAGGAGACAGGGGAATGGCTACACCTTC. Amino acid sequence: CASTRRQGNGYTF.

The chain is built from TRBV19 and TRBJ1-2, with D possibly matching TRBD1 (5 bases). V lost 3 bases and J lost 8, with 13 bases in between. The CDR3 has 13 amino acids. Germline-derived CDR1 and CDR2 are LNHDA and SQIVND (reference sequence). DNA for the CDR3: TGTGCCAGTAGTATTTTCAGGGAGGAGGGCTACACCTTC. This encodes CASSIFREEGYTF.

The chain uses TRBV4-3 and TRBJ2-5; the D gene is possibly TRBD2 (5 bases). Deletions cut 4 bases from V and 4 bases from J, with 19 bases between. CDR3 length: 16 amino acids. Germline V gives CDR1 LGHNA, CDR2 YSLEER. CDR3 sequence: CASSLWSWGAAETQYF. The DNA for the CDR3 is TGCGCCAGCAGCCTCTGGTCTTGGGGAGCTGCAGAGACCCAGTACTTC.

The genes are TRBV18 and TRBJ1-4; 8 positions match TRBD1. The germline gives CDR1 KGHSH, CDR2 LQKENI. The trim removed 4 bases at V and 4 bases at J, leaving 5 bases unmatched. The CDR3 loop spans 15 amino acids. The CDR3 DNA follows: TGTGCCAGCTCACAGACAGGGGATAATAATGAAAAACTGTTTTTT. The encoded protein is CASSQTGDNNEKLFF.

CDR3 residues: CASSYATTGGYGYTF. CDR3 nucleotide sequence: TGTGCCAGCAGTTACGCCACTACTGGCGGGTATGGCTACACCTTC. The rearrangement uses TRBV6-2 or TRBV6-3 and TRBJ1-2; the D is unclear. CDR1 is MNHEY, CDR2 SVGEGT, per germline. Trimming removed 2 bases at V and 5 bases at J, with 15 bases between. The CDR3 length is 15 residues.

V is TRBV6-2 or TRBV6-3 and J is TRBJ2-2, with a weak D call TRBD1 (6 bases). Trimming removed 6 bases at V and 4 bases at J, with 27 bases between. The CDR3 consists of 19 residues. Germline V gene lookup returns CDR1 MNHEY and CDR2 SVGEGT. The CDR3 sequence is CASSTWYVGTRKGTGELFF. Written as DNA, the CDR3 is TGTGCCAGCAGCACGTGGTACGTAGGGACACGCAAGGGCACCGGGGAGCTGTTTTTT.

The chain employs TRBV7-6 and TRBJ2-5; no clear D gene. The V end lost 5 bases, the J end lost 2 bases, and 18 bases lay between the germline ends. The CDR3 is made up of 16 amino acids. The germline gives CDR1 SGHVS, CDR2 FNYEAQ. The CDR3 DNA is TGTGCCAGCAGCCAGTCTCCTCCCAGTTCGCAAGAGACCCAGTACTTC. Translation gives CASSQSPPSSQETQYF.

This chain joins TRBV7-9 and TRBJ1-2; the match to TRBD1 covers 10 bases. Germline values: CDR1 SEHNR, CDR2 FQNEAQ (reference sequence). After removal of 5 bases from V and 3 bases from J, the junction contained 6 bases not matched to a gene. This CDR3 region has 15 residues. CDR3 sequence: CASSHTGTGDYGYTF. CDR3 nucleotides: TGTGCCAGCAGCCATACCGGGACAGGGGACTATGGCTACACCTTC.

In this sample, this clone turned up a few times. Here the CDR3 reads CASSYSLGGRGEQFF. The CDR3 DNA reads TGTGCCAGCAGTTATTCCCTCGGGGGAAGAGGTGAGCAGTTCTTC. J is TRBJ2-1 and V is TRBV6-5; D perhaps matches TRBD2 (6 bases). The germline V and J ends were trimmed by 3 bases and 9 bases, with 18 bases remaining between them. Germline V CDR1 and CDR2: MNHEY, SVGAGI. The CDR3 loop spans 15 amino acids.

CDR3 coding DNA: TGTGCCACCAGTGATGGCCGGACAGGGAATAAAGAAAAACTGTTTTTT. Residues: CATSDGRTGNKEKLFF. The chain couples TRBV24-1 to TRBJ1-4; 8 bases are shared with TRBD1. Germline V gene data show CDR1 as KGHDR and CDR2 as SFDVKD. V dropped 3 bases and J dropped 8; count of bases not matched to a gene: 10. The length of the CDR3 is 16 residues.

The CDR3 DNA reads TGTGCCAGCAGCCCAGTGGTCCAGGGGGTCGGTGAGCAGTTCTTC. Encoded protein: CASSPVVQGVGEQFF. The chain employs TRBV9 and TRBJ2-1, with 7 bases lining up with TRBD1. The CDR3 spans 15 residues. V lost 4 bases to trimming and J lost 9 bases; unmatched junction nucleotides: 13. CDR1 SGDLS and CDR2 YYNGEE come from the germline V gene.